One and the same sample provided the 17 T cell receptor beta chains below, sequenced in a study of cytomegalovirus exposure and HLA in healthy donors. The PCR made use of 60 Vbeta and 13 Jbeta primers. Repertoires were generated with immunoSEQ multiplex PCR, while TCRdb's copy carries only in-frame clones and drops some. The sample holds about 96,000 clones, about four fifths seen once. Sequencing was performed on PBMCs. All receptors come from a woman in her seventies in good health and CMV-seropositive.

This CDR3 reads CASSFGQGYEQYF. The CDR3 DNA reads as TGTGCCAGTAGTTTCGGACAGGGCTACGAGCAGTACTTC. J is TRBJ2-7 and V is TRBV19; 8 bases agree with TRBD1. The germline gives CDR1 LNHDA, CDR2 SQIVND (reference sequence). Germline trimming cut 5 bases from V and 3 bases from J; bases unmatched to any gene: 3. The CDR3 loop spans 13 amino acids.

J is TRBJ2-1 and V is TRBV19, with TRBD1 identical over 8 bases. The germline V gene encodes CDR1 LNHDA and CDR2 SQIVND (reference sequence). This CDR3 spans 14 amino acids. V lost 4 bases and J lost 4; bases outside the gene matches: 3. The CDR3 DNA follows: TGTGCCAGTAGTACCGGACAGGGATACAATGAGCAGTTCTTC. Protein sequence: CASSTGQGYNEQFF.

This clone appeared a few times. The genes are TRBV7-2 and TRBJ2-5; TRBD2 matches 7 bases. Germline loops: CDR1 SGHTA, CDR2 FQGNSA. The CDR3 is 14 residues long. J was trimmed by 1 base and V by 6 bases; bases with no gene match: 5. CDR3 bases: TGTGCCAGCAGGCGACTAGCCCTCCAAGAGACCCAGTACTTC. Translating it yields CASRRLALQETQYF.

A few counts support this clone. The V call is TRBV6-5, the J call TRBJ1-4; 10 positions agree with TRBD1. The germline gives CDR1 MNHEY, CDR2 SVGAGI. The CDR3 length is 14 residues. V trimming: 6 bases; J trimming: 5 bases; junction bases outside the gene matches: 3. The CDR3 here is CASRRTGGNEKLFF. CDR3 DNA sequence: TGTGCCAGCAGACGGACAGGGGGAAATGAAAAACTGTTTTTT.

CDR3 amino acids: CASSYPDRGTDTQYF. The CDR3 coding sequence is TGTGCCAGCAGTTACCCCGACAGGGGCACAGATACGCAGTATTTT. The rearrangement joins TRBV6-6 to TRBJ2-3, with 7 bases fitting TRBD1. The CDR3 covers 15 residues. The germline CDR1 and CDR2 sequences are MNHNY and SVGAGI (reference sequence). V lost 2 bases, J lost 1 base, and 3 bases stayed unmatched.

The chain uses TRBV30 and TRBJ1-6; 7 bases fit TRBD1. Germline V lookup: CDR1 GTSNPN, CDR2 SVGIG (reference sequence). V was pared by 8 bases and J by 7 bases, with 8 bases of the junction left unmatched. The CDR3 is 13 residues long. CDR3 nucleotides: TGTGCCGGGTCAGGGGGATTGAATTCACCCCTCCACTTT. This encodes CAGSGGLNSPLHF.

V is TRBV18 and J is TRBJ1-5, with 9 bases lining up with TRBD1. Germline CDR1 KGHSH, CDR2 LQKENI. Losses at the gene ends were 3 bases for V and 4 bases for J; bases not matched to a gene: 10. The CDR3 has 17 residues. The CDR3 DNA reads as TGTGCCAGCTCACCTCATATAGGGACAGGGTCTAATCAGCCCCAGCATTTT. It yields the protein CASSPHIGTGSNQPQHF.

The CDR3 nucleotides are TGTGCCAGCAGTGAATTCCGACGGGACAGTTACAATGAGCAGTTCTTC. This sequence encodes CASSEFRRDSYNEQFF. The rearrangement links TRBV25-1 to TRBJ2-1; 7 nucleotides align to TRBD1. J gave up 4 bases and V 1 base, and 7 bases lay outside the gene matches. Germline V gene sequence: CDR1 MGHDK, CDR2 SYGVNS. This CDR3 is 16 amino acids long.

The V call is TRBV4-1, the J call TRBJ1-4; D is uncertain. The CDR3 length is 13 residues. Trimming removed 4 bases from V and 7 bases from J, with 10 bases in between. Per germline, CDR1 MGHRA and CDR2 YSYEKL. CDR3 coding DNA: TGCGCCAGCAGCCTTACTCGGGGTGAAAAACTGTTTTTT. Its translation is CASSLTRGEKLFF.

This clone was seen only a few times. The V gene is TRBV4-3, the J gene TRBJ2-7; D is unclear. The germline V and J ends were trimmed by 0 bases and 3 bases, with 12 bases remaining between them. The CDR3 loop spans 15 amino acids. The germline CDR1 and CDR2 sequences are LGHNA and YSLEER. The DNA for the CDR3 is TGCGCCAGCAGCCAAGATATAACTTCCTACTACGAGCAGTACTTC. This gives the protein CASSQDITSYYEQYF.

The chain couples TRBV19 to TRBJ1-2; 9 bases are shared with TRBD1. The CDR3 contains 14 residues. The V gene's germline CDR1 is LNHDA and CDR2 SQIVND (reference sequence). Trimming took 3 bases from V and 6 from J; bases not matched to a gene: 5. The DNA of the CDR3 is TGTGCCAGTAGTATCCGGGACAGGGCTAATGGCTACACCTTC. This sequence encodes CASSIRDRANGYTF.

This CDR3 is CASSLAGVNEKLFF. In DNA form, the CDR3 reads TGCGCCAGCAGCTTGGCCGGGGTTAATGAAAAACTGTTTTTT. V gene TRBV5-1 combines with J gene TRBJ1-4; unclear D gene. There are 14 residues in the CDR3. Germline V CDR1 and CDR2: SGHRS, YFSETQ. The V and J ends lost 0 bases and 4 bases respectively, with 7 bases between them.

The chain uses TRBV11-2 and TRBJ2-1, with TRBD2 identical over 8 bases. Germline trimming cut 0 bases from V and 7 bases from J; bases unmatched to any gene: 5. Per the germline V gene, CDR1 is SGHAT and CDR2 is FQNNGV. The CDR3 totals 15 residues. The CDR3 spells CASSLDVTSGNEQFF. The CDR3 nucleotides are TGTGCCAGCAGCTTAGATGTCACTAGCGGTAATGAGCAGTTCTTC. Together with reference TRBV11-2 and TRBJ2-1, the CDR3 gives the full variable domain: EAGVAQSPRYKIIEKRQSVAFWCNPISGHATLYWYQQILGQGPKLLIQFQNNGVVDDSQLPKDRFSAERLKGVDSTLKIQPAKLEDSAVYLCASSLDVTSGNEQFFGPGTRLTVL.

This clone occurred once. V and J are TRBV4-3 and TRBJ2-5; 9 bases line up with TRBD1. Judging by the DNA end, TRBJ2-7 fits better; the J call may be wrong. Germline CDR1 LGHNA, CDR2 YSLEER. The CDR3 contains 15 residues. The CDR3 nucleotides read TGCGCCAGCAGCCAAGACGGGACAGGGAACTACGAGCAGTACTTC. Protein product: CASSQDGTGNYEQYF.

The chain joins TRBV19 to TRBJ2-6; TRBD1 aligns across 8 bases. The CDR3 spans 16 residues. V lost 6 bases and J lost 0; bases outside the gene matches: 4. Germline V lookup: CDR1 LNHDA, CDR2 SQIVND (reference sequence). CDR3 in amino acids: CASRADRASGANVLTF. For the CDR3, the DNA is TGTGCCAGTAGGGCGGACAGGGCCTCTGGGGCCAACGTCCTGACTTTC.

V and J are TRBV7-8 and TRBJ1-5; 7 bases are a match to TRBD1. Looked up from germline, CDR1 is SGHVS and CDR2 is FQNEAQ. V shed 4 bases and J 0 bases; nucleotides not matched to a gene: 9. The CDR3 runs 17 residues. CDR3 DNA: TGTGCCAGCAGCTCCTTTGGGACAGCCTATAGCAATCAGCCCCAGCATTTT. Protein product: CASSSFGTAYSNQPQHF.

The chain combines TRBV10-1 with TRBJ1-3; 7 bases match TRBD1. Losses at the gene ends were 5 bases for V and 2 bases for J; bases not matched to a gene: 3. CDR3 length: 14 amino acids. Germline V lookup: CDR1 WNHNN, CDR2 SYGVQD (reference sequence). Written as DNA, the CDR3 is TGCGCCAGCAGTTCCCAGGGGGCTGGAAACACCATATATTTT. Protein product: CASSSQGAGNTIYF.